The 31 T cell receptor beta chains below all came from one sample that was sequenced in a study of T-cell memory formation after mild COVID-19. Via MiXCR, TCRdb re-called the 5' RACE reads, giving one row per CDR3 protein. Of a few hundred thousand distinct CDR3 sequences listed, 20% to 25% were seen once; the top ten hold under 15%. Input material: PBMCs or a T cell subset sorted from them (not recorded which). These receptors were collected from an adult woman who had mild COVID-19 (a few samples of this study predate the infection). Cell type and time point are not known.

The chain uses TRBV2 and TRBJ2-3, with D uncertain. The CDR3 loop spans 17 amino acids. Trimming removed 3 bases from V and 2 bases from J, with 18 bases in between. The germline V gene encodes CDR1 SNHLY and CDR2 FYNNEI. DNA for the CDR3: TGTGCCAGCAGTGACGGCTTTAGGGAAGAGGACACAGATACGCAGTATTTT. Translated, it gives CASSDGFREEDTDTQYF.

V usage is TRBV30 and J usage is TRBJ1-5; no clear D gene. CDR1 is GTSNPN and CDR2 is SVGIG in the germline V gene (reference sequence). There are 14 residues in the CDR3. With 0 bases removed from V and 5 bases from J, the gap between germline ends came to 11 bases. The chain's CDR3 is CAWSVGLWDQPQHF. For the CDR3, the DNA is TGTGCCTGGAGTGTAGGGCTCTGGGATCAGCCCCAGCATTTT. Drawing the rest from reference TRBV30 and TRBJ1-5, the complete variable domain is SQTIHQWPATLVQPVGSPLSLECTVEGTSNPNLYWYRQAAGRGLQLLFYSVGIGQISSEVPQNLSASRPQDRQFILSSKKLLLSDSGFYLCAWSVGLWDQPQHFGDGTRLSIL.

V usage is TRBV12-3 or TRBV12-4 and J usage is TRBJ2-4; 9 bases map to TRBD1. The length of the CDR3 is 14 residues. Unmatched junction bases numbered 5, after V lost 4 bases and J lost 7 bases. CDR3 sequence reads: CASSWAGTGNIQYF. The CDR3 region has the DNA TGTGCCAGCAGTTGGGCCGGGACAGGGAACATTCAGTACTTC.

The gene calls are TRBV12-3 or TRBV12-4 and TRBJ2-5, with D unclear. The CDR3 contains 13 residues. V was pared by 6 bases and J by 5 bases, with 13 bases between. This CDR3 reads CASSLPHEETQYF. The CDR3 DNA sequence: TGTGCCAGCAGCCTCCCCCACGAGGAGACCCAGTACTTC.

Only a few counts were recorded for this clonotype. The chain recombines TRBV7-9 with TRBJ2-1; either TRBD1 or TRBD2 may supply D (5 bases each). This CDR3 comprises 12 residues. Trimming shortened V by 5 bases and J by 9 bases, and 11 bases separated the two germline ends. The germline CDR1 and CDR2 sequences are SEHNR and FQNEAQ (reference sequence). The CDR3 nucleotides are TGTGCCAGCAGCACCCGGGGCAGTGAGCAGTTCTTC. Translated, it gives CASSTRGSEQFF.

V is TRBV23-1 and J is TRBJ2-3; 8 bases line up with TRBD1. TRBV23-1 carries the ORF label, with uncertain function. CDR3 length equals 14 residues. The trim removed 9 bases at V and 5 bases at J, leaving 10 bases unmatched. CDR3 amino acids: CAREQQGVGDTQYF. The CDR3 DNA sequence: TGCGCCAGAGAGCAACAGGGGGTCGGAGATACGCAGTATTTT.

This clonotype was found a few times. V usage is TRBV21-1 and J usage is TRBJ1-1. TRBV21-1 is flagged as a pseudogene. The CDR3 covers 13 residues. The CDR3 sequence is CASSKALWGEAFF. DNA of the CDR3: TGTGCCAGCAGCAAAGCGCTTTGGGGTGAAGCTTTCTTT.

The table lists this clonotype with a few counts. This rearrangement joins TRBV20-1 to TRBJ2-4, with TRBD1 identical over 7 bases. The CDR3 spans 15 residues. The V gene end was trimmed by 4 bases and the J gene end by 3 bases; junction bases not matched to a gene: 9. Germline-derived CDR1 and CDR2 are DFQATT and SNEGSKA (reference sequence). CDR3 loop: CSATWGQRGKNIQYF. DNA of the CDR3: TGCAGTGCTACCTGGGGACAGAGGGGCAAAAACATTCAGTACTTC.

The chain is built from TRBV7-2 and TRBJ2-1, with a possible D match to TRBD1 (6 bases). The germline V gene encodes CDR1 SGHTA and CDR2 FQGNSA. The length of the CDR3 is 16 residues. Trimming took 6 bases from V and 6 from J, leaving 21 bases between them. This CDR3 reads CASRGVRDRDTNEQFF. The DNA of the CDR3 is TGTGCCAGCAGGGGGGTTCGAGACCGGGACACCAATGAGCAGTTCTTC.

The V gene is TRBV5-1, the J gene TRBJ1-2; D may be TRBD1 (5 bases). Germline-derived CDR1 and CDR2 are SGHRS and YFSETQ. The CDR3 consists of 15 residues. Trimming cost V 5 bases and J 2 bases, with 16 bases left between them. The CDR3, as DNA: TGCGCCAGCAGTTCCTTCGGGACCCAGAACTATGGCTACACCTTC. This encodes CASSSFGTQNYGYTF.

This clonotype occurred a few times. The CDR3 DNA sequence: TGTGCCAGCAGCACGACTAGCGGGTGGAATGAGCAGTTCTTC. It is translated as CASSTTSGWNEQFF. The chain uses TRBV7-2 and TRBJ2-1; 10 bases are a match to TRBD2. The CDR3 extends over 14 amino acids. V dropped 5 bases and J dropped 7; count of bases not matched to a gene: 5. Germline V CDR1 and CDR2: SGHTA, FQGNSA.

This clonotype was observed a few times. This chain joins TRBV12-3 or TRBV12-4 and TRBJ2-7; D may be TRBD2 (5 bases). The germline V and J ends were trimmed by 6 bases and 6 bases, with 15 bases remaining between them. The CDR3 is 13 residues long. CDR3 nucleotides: TGTGCCAGCAGCCTAAACCGGGGTGGCGAGCAGTACTTC. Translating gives CASSLNRGGEQYF.

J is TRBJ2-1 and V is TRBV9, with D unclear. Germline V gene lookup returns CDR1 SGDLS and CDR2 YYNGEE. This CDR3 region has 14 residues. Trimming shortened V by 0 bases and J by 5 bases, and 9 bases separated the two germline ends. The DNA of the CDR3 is TGTGCCAGCAGCGTAGGCGCACCCAACAATGAGCAGTTCTTC. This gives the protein CASSVGAPNNEQFF. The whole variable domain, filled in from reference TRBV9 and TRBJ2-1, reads DSGVTQTPKHLITATGQRVTLRCSPRSGDLSVYWYQQSLDQGLQFLIQYYNGEERAKGNILERFSAQQFPDLHSELNLSSLELGDSALYFCASSVGAPNNEQFFGPGTRLTVL.

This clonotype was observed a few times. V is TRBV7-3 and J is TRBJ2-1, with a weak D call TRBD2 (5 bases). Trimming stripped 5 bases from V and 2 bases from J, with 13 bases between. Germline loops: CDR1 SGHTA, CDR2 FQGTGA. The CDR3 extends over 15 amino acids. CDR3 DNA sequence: TGTGCCAGCAGCGCGTTTGCCGGGGCCTACAATGAGCAGTTCTTC. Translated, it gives CASSAFAGAYNEQFF.

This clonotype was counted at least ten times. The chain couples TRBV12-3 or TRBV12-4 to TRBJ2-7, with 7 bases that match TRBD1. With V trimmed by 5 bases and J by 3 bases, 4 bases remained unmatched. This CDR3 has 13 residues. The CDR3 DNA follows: TGTGCCAGCAGTGTGGGGACAGTCTACGAGCAGTACTTC. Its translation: CASSVGTVYEQYF.

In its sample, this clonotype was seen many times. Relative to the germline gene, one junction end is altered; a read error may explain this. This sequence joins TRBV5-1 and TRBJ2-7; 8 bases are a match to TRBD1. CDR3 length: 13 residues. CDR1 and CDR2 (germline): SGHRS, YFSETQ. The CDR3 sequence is CASSLQGAYEQYF. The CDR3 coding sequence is TGTGCCAGCAGCTTACAGGGGGCCTACGAGCAGTACTTC.

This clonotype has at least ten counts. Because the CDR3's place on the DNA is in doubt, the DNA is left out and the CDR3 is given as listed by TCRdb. The CDR3 is CASSFGAGTDTQYF. This chain connects TRBV12-3 or TRBV12-4 to TRBJ2-3; the table's D gene call, TRBD1, was not cross checked with the DNA. From its first to its last residue, the CDR3 has 14 amino acids.

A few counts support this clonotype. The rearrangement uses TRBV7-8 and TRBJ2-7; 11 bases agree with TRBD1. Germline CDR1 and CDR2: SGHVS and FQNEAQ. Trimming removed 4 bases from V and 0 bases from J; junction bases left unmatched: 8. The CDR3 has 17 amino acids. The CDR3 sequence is CASSYGTGGFSSYEQYF. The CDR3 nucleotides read TGTGCCAGCAGCTACGGGACAGGGGGTTTCAGCTCCTACGAGCAGTACTTC.

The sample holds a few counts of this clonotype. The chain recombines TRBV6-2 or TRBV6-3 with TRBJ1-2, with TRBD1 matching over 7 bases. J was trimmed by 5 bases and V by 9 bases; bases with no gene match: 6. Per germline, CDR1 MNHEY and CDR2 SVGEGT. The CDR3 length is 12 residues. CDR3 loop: CASLDRTYGYTF. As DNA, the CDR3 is TGTGCCAGTTTGGACAGGACTTATGGCTACACCTTC.

In DNA, the CDR3 is TGTGCCAGCAGTTCTCTCATAGGCACTGAAGCTTTCTTT. Amino acids: CASSSLIGTEAFF. The rearrangement uses TRBV12-3 or TRBV12-4 and TRBJ1-1; D not resolved. The V end was cut by 4 bases, the J end by 4 bases, with 10 bases between. The CDR3 has 13 amino acids.

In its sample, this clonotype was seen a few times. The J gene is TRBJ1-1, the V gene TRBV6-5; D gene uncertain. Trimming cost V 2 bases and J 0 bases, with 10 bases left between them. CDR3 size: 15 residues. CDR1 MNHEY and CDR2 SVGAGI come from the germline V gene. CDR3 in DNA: TGTGCCAGCAGTTACGGAGGCAGTCTGAACACTGAAGCTTTCTTT. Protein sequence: CASSYGGSLNTEAFF.

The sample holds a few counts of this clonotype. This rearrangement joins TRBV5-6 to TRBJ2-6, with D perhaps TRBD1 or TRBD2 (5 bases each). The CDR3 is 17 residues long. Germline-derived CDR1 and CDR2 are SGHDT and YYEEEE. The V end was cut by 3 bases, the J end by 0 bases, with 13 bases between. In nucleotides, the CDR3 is TGTGCCAGCAGCTCTGACTGGGGGTACTCTGGGGCCAACGTCCTGACTTTC. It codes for CASSSDWGYSGANVLTF.

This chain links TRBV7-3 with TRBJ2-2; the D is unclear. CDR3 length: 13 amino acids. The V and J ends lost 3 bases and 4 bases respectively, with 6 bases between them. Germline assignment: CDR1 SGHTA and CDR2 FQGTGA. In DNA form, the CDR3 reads TGTGCCAGCAGCTTCCCTAGCACCGGGGAGCTGTTTTTT. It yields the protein CASSFPSTGELFF. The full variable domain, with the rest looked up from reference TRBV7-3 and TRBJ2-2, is GAGVSQTPSNKVTEKGKYVELRCDPISGHTALYWYRQSLGQGPEFLIYFQGTGAADDSGLPNDRFFAVRPEGSVSTLKIQRTERGDSAVYLCASSFPSTGELFFGEGSRLTVL.

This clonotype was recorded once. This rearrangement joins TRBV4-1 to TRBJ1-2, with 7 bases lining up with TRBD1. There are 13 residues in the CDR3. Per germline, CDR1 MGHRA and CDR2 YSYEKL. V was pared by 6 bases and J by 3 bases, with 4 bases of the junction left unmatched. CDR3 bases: TGCGCCAGCAGTTACAGGGGAGACTATGGCTACACCTTC. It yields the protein CASSYRGDYGYTF.

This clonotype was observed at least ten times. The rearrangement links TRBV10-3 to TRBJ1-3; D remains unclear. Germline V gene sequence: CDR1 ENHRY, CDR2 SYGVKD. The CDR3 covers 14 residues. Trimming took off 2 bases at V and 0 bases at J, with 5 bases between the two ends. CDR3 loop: CAISEKGSGNTIYF. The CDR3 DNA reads TGTGCCATCAGTGAGAAGGGCTCTGGAAACACCATATATTTT.

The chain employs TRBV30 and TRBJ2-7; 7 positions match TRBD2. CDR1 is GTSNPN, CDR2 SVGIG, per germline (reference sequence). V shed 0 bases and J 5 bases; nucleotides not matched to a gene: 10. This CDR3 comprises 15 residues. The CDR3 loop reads CAWSVLGLENDEQYF. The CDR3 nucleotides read TGTGCCTGGAGTGTACTCGGACTAGAAAACGACGAGCAGTACTTC.

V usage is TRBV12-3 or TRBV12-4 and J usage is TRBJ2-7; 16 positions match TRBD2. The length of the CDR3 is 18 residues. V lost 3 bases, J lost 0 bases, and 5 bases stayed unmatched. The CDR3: CASSLAGLAGGGSYEQYF. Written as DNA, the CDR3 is TGTGCCAGCAGTTTGGCGGGACTAGCGGGAGGGGGCTCCTACGAGCAGTACTTC.

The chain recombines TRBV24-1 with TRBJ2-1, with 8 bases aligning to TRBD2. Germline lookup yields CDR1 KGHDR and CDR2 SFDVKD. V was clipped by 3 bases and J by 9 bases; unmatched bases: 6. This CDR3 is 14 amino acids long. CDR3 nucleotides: TGTGCCACCAGTGATCCCTTAGCGGGGCGTGAGCAGTTCTTC. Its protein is CATSDPLAGREQFF.

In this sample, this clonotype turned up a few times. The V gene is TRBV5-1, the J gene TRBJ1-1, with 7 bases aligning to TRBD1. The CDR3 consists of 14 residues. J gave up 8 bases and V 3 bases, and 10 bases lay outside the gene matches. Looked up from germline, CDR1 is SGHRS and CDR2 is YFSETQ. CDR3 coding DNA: TGCGCCAGCAGCTATACAGGGGAACTACGAGAAGCTTTCTTT. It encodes CASSYTGELREAFF.

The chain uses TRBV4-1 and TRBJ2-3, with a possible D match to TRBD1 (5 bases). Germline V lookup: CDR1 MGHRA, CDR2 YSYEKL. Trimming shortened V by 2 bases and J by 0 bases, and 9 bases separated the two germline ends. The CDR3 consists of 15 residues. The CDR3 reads CASSQTGLSTDTQYF. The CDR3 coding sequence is TGCGCCAGCAGCCAAACAGGTCTTAGCACAGATACGCAGTATTTT.

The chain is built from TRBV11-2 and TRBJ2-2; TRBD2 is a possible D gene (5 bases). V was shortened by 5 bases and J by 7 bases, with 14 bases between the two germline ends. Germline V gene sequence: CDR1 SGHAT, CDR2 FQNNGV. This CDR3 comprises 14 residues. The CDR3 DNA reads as TGTGCCAGCAGCGAGGACTTCGGTGACGGGGAGCTGTTTTTT. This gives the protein CASSEDFGDGELFF.